These 23 T cell receptor beta chains share one sample of origin, sequenced in a study of cytomegalovirus exposure and HLA in healthy donors. The PCR employed 60 Vbeta primers together with 13 Jbeta primers. Data came from immunoSEQ multiplex PCR; TCRdb stores just in-frame clones and leaves some out. The sample totals more than 90,000 clones. The sample consisted of PBMCs. All receptors derive from a man aged 35 to 55 in good health and CMV-seropositive.

J is TRBJ2-5 and V is TRBV6-1; weak D call: TRBD1 (6 bases). Deletions cut 6 bases from V and 1 base from J, with 15 bases between. The CDR3 spans 15 residues. The V gene's germline CDR1 is MNHNS and CDR2 SASEGT. CDR3: CASSRTGNGQETQYF. CDR3 in DNA: TGTGCCAGCAGCAGAACAGGGAATGGCCAAGAGACCCAGTACTTC.

The chain uses TRBV5-1 and TRBJ1-1; 10 bases agree with TRBD1. V shed 0 bases and J 4 bases; nucleotides not matched to a gene: 18. Germline V gene lookup returns CDR1 SGHRS and CDR2 YFSETQ. CDR3 size: 20 residues. CDR3 loop: CASSLDKGGTGVLPSTEAFF. In nucleotides, the CDR3 is TGCGCCAGCAGCTTGGATAAGGGCGGGACAGGGGTTCTTCCGAGCACTGAAGCTTTCTTT. Complete variable domain (other parts from reference TRBV5-1 and TRBJ1-1): KAGVTQTPRYLIKTRGQQVTLSCSPISGHRSVSWYQQTPGQGLQFLFEYFSETQRNKGNFPGRFSGRQFSNSRSEMNVSTLELGDSALYLCASSLDKGGTGVLPSTEAFFGQGTRLTVV.

The chain joins TRBV7-9 to TRBJ1-5; D remains ambiguous. CDR3 length equals 13 residues. Trimming cost V 1 base and J 4 bases, with 5 bases left between them. Germline assignment: CDR1 SEHNR and CDR2 FQNEAQ (reference sequence). The CDR3 is CASSLGRNQPQHF. In DNA form, the CDR3 reads TGTGCCAGCAGCTTAGGCCGGAATCAGCCCCAGCATTTT.

The J gene is TRBJ1-5, the V gene TRBV5-1, with 7 bases that match TRBD1. V lost 4 bases, J lost 5 bases, and 9 bases stayed unmatched. This CDR3 is 15 amino acids long. CDR1 SGHRS and CDR2 YFSETQ come from the germline V gene. The CDR3 sequence is CASSLSSGGDQPQHF. The CDR3 region has the DNA TGCGCCAGCAGCCTGTCTTCAGGGGGTGATCAGCCCCAGCATTTT.

The V call is TRBV29-1, the J call TRBJ2-1; 8 positions match TRBD2. The V segment lost 6 bases and the J segment 2 bases; nucleotides outside the gene matches: 18. Per germline, CDR1 SQVTM and CDR2 ANQGSEA. The CDR3 runs to 18 residues. The CDR3 reads CSVYPGSSSGDTYNEQFF. CDR3 in DNA: TGCAGCGTCTACCCGGGTAGTAGTAGCGGGGACACCTACAATGAGCAGTTCTTC.

The chain recombines TRBV19 with TRBJ1-2; tentative D call: TRBD1 (5 bases). Trimming took 5 bases from V and 6 from J, leaving 19 bases between them. CDR1 is LNHDA and CDR2 is SQIVND in the germline V gene (reference sequence). This CDR3 spans 15 amino acids. The CDR3 DNA follows: TGTGCCAGTAGTTTCATGTCCCCCTCGGGGGATGGCTACACCTTC. This encodes CASSFMSPSGDGYTF.

The rearrangement joins TRBV6-5 to TRBJ1-1; the D gene is possibly TRBD1 (5 bases). V lost 2 bases to trimming and J lost 4 bases, with 17 bases between them. The CDR3 runs 16 residues. Looked up from germline, CDR1 is MNHEY and CDR2 is SVGAGI. The CDR3 DNA sequence: TGTGCCAGCAGTTACCCCCCGGCAGGGTACGGCACTGAAGCTTTCTTT. It yields the protein CASSYPPAGYGTEAFF.

The CDR3 is CSVDSPIPGSYEQYF. In DNA form, the CDR3 reads TGCAGCGTTGATTCTCCTATACCCGGCTCCTACGAGCAGTACTTC. The chain combines TRBV29-1 with TRBJ2-7, with D unresolved. Trimming left V 3 bases short and J 0 bases short, with 15 bases between. Germline assignment: CDR1 SQVTM and CDR2 ANQGSEA. CDR3 length: 15 residues.

CDR3 coding DNA: TGCGCCAGCAGCTTAAGGGCCGAGCGGGGCTACACCTTC. Protein sequence: CASSLRAERGYTF. J is TRBJ1-2 and V is TRBV5-1; D call uncertain. V lost 2 bases and J lost 8, with 13 bases in between. Germline-derived CDR1 and CDR2 are SGHRS and YFSETQ. The CDR3 length is 13 residues.

The V and J genes are TRBV29-1 and TRBJ2-1; TRBD1 might be the D (5 bases). CDR1 and CDR2 (germline): SQVTM, ANQGSEA. Trimming shortened V by 2 bases and J by 7 bases, and 12 bases separated the two germline ends. The CDR3 contains 13 residues. CDR3 residues: CSVERQLGNEQFF. DNA for the CDR3: TGCAGCGTTGAAAGACAGCTGGGAAATGAGCAGTTCTTC.

This rearrangement joins TRBV10-2 to TRBJ1-6; no firm D call. The CDR3 sequence is 16 residues long. Germline V lookup: CDR1 WSHSY, CDR2 SAAADI. The V and J ends lost 2 bases and 10 bases respectively, with 18 bases between them. The chain's CDR3 is CASSERAWSGESPLHF. DNA of the CDR3: TGCGCCAGCAGTGAGAGAGCGTGGAGCGGGGAGTCACCCCTCCACTTT.

V and J are TRBV29-1 and TRBJ2-1; 8 positions match TRBD1. The germline V gene has CDR1 SQVTM and CDR2 ANQGSEA. J gave up 2 bases and V 4 bases, and 10 bases lay outside the gene matches. The CDR3 is made up of 16 amino acids. The CDR3 sequence: CSVAGGQGKTYNEQFF. In DNA, the CDR3 is TGCAGCGTTGCAGGAGGACAGGGAAAAACCTACAATGAGCAGTTCTTC.

The V call is TRBV29-1, the J call TRBJ2-3, with 10 positions matching TRBD1. This CDR3 has 14 residues. V was clipped by 5 bases and J by 14 bases; unmatched bases: 16. Germline V gene data show CDR1 as SQVTM and CDR2 as ANQGSEA. CDR3 nucleotides: TGCAGCGTTACCCCGGTGACAGGGGGCGCCTTACGGTATTTT. It codes for CSVTPVTGGALRYF.

This sequence joins TRBV19 and TRBJ2-1; 8 bases line up with TRBD1. This CDR3 has 15 residues. The germline CDR1 and CDR2 sequences are LNHDA and SQIVND (reference sequence). The V segment lost 9 bases and the J segment 7 bases; nucleotides outside the gene matches: 14. The CDR3 region is CASSSAGGRRNEQFF. The DNA for the CDR3 is TGTGCCAGCAGTTCGGCAGGGGGCAGAAGGAATGAGCAGTTCTTC.

The V and J genes are TRBV25-1 and TRBJ1-4; 7 bases match TRBD1. The germline gives CDR1 MGHDK, CDR2 SYGVNS. J lost 3 bases, V lost 4 bases, and 8 bases had no gene match. The CDR3 runs to 16 residues. CDR3 loop: CASSAMTGRPNEKLFF. In DNA, the CDR3 is TGTGCCAGCAGTGCAATGACAGGGAGACCTAATGAAAAACTGTTTTTT.

V gene TRBV7-3 combines with J gene TRBJ2-3; 7 bases are a match to TRBD2. V was clipped by 4 bases and J by 2 bases; unmatched bases: 3. The germline V gene has CDR1 SGHTA and CDR2 FQGTGA. This CDR3 comprises 14 residues. CDR3 sequence (DNA): TGTGCCAGCAGCTCCGGACTAGACACAGATACGCAGTATTTT. The encoded protein is CASSSGLDTDTQYF.

This rearrangement joins TRBV6-1 to TRBJ1-2, with 7 bases matching TRBD1. CDR1 and CDR2 (germline): MNHNS, SASEGT. Unmatched junction bases numbered 7, after V lost 5 bases and J lost 1 base. The CDR3 loop spans 15 amino acids. In nucleotides, the CDR3 is TGTGCCAGCAGTCCACCGGGACAGCGTAACTATGGCTACACCTTC. It codes for CASSPPGQRNYGYTF.

The chain employs TRBV27 and TRBJ2-1; D is possibly TRBD2 (6 bases). Trimming cost V 8 bases and J 5 bases, with 16 bases left between them. The CDR3 is made up of 14 amino acids. In germline, CDR1 is MNHEY, CDR2 SMNVEV (reference sequence). CDR3 sequence reads: CASATGTAHNEQFF. CDR3 in DNA: TGTGCCAGCGCGACCGGGACTGCCCACAATGAGCAGTTCTTC.

The CDR3 region has the DNA TGTGCCAGCAGCGATGCGGGAGCCCTCGCAAGCACAGATACGCAGTATTTT. Amino acids: CASSDAGALASTDTQYF. V gene TRBV9 combines with J gene TRBJ2-3; 7 bases are shared with TRBD2. V was pared by 3 bases and J by 0 bases, with 10 bases of the junction left unmatched. Germline V gives CDR1 SGDLS, CDR2 YYNGEE. This CDR3 region has 17 residues. Full variable domain (outside the CDR3, taken from reference TRBV9 and TRBJ2-3): DSGVTQTPKHLITATGQRVTLRCSPRSGDLSVYWYQQSLDQGLQFLIQYYNGEERAKGNILERFSAQQFPDLHSELNLSSLELGDSALYFCASSDAGALASTDTQYFGPGTRLTVL.

The chain has TRBV7-8 and TRBJ2-7; 14 bases align to TRBD2. This CDR3 is built from 16 residues. V lost 2 bases to trimming and J lost 5 bases; unmatched junction nucleotides: 5. Per the germline V gene, CDR1 is SGHVS and CDR2 is FQNEAQ. This chain's CDR3 is CASSLRLAGGPDEQYF. DNA for the CDR3: TGTGCCAGCAGCTTAAGACTAGCGGGAGGGCCTGACGAGCAGTACTTC.

This chain uses TRBV6-5 with TRBJ2-5; the D gene is possibly TRBD1 (6 bases). The length of the CDR3 is 14 residues. Germline CDR1 MNHEY, CDR2 SVGAGI. V was trimmed by 5 bases and J by 5 bases, leaving 15 bases between them. CDR3 nucleotide sequence: TGTGCCAGCAGTGAACAGGGACCGAGGGAGACCCAGTACTTC. Translation gives CASSEQGPRETQYF.

This chain links TRBV10-3 with TRBJ1-1; 8 positions match TRBD1. The CDR3 covers 14 residues. Germline CDR1 is ENHRY and CDR2 is SYGVKD. V was clipped by 10 bases and J by 1 base; unmatched bases: 8. The CDR3 nucleotides are TGTGCCACACTTGGACAGGGCCCGAACACTGAAGCTTTCTTT. Translated: CATLGQGPNTEAFF.

The chain combines TRBV6-1 with TRBJ1-2; possibly TRBD1 for D (6 bases). This CDR3 has 17 residues. V shed 4 bases and J shed 3 bases, with 21 bases lying between them. Germline CDR1 is MNHNS and CDR2 is SASEGT. CDR3 coding DNA: TGTGCCAGCAGTGCCAGGGGTCCCCCTACCTTCTACTATGGCTACACCTTC. Its protein is CASSARGPPTFYYGYTF.